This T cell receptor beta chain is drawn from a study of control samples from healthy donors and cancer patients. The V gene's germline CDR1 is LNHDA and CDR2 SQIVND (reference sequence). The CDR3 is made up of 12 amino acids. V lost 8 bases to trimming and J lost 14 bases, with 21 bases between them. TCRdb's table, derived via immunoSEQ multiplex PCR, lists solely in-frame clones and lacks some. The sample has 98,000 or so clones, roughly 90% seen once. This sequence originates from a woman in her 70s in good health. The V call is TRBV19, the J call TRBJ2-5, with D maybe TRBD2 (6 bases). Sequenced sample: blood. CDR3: CASSLGGTALYF. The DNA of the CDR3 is TGTGCCAGTTCCCTAGGAGGGACTGCTCTCTACTTC.